This paragraph reports one T cell receptor beta chain. Its antigen is currently unknown. TCRdb's copy holds only in-frame clones and misses some; the assay was immunoSEQ multiplex PCR. Of fewer than 90,000 clones listed, about 82% are singletons. These data are taken from a study of OX40 agonist ivuxolimab in advanced cancers. Study at large: Recorded diagnoses for dose-escalation patients were hepatocellular carcinoma, melanoma, renal cell or head and neck cancer.

Broader study findings: The study observed clonal expansion of CD4+ and CD8+ blood T cells by week 6 at 0.1 to 3.0 mg/kg. Some nonresponders additionally presented with little normalized T-cell clonal expansion.

The CDR3 extends over 16 amino acids. Looked up from germline, CDR1 is SGHRS and CDR2 is YFSETQ. J was trimmed by 2 bases and V by 1 base; bases with no gene match: 9. V gene TRBV5-1 combines with J gene TRBJ2-7, with TRBD1 matching 7 bases. The material was CD4+ or CD8+ T cells sorted from blood, obtained in a trial of the OX40 agonist ivuxolimab. This receptor was identified in an adult with an advanced solid tumor such as melanoma, head and neck, liver or kidney cancer. The DNA for the CDR3 is TGCGCCAGCAGCTTGCAAACGGGACAGACGGCCTACGAGCAGTACTTC. Protein product: CASSLQTGQTAYEQYF.